The 25 T cell receptor beta chains below were found in one sample sequenced in a study of T cells expressing NK-cell markers. Reprocessing the 5' RACE reads, TCRdb reports a single entry for every CDR3 protein and omits DNA. The repertoire table contains about 460,000 distinct CDR3 sequences. Sequenced material: blood T cells: a sorted CD56 or NKG2C T cell subset, CD4+ or CD8+ T cells, or bulk PBMC T cells (not recorded which). The receptor source for this set is a woman aged 45-65 years in good health.

This rearrangement joins TRBV10-2 to TRBJ1-1. The V gene's germline CDR1 is WSHSY and CDR2 SAAADI. This CDR3 comprises 13 residues. The chain's CDR3 is CASSGLTGAEAFF.

The V and J genes are TRBV5-1 and TRBJ1-5; TCRdb's D call of TRBD1 is untestable without DNA. CDR3 size: 15 residues. CDR1 and CDR2 (germline): SGHRS, YFSETQ. Here the CDR3 reads CASSDGTASNQPQHF.

V gene TRBV7-9 combines with J gene TRBJ2-1; TCRdb proposes TRBD1, but this gene call is untestable without DNA. Germline CDR1 and CDR2: SEHNR and FQNEAQ (reference sequence). This CDR3 has 11 amino acids. This CDR3 reads CASSWAFEQFF.

This CDR3 reads CASSTQVPGELFF. The chain joins TRBV7-3 to TRBJ2-2. This CDR3 has 13 residues. CDR1 SGHTA and CDR2 FQGTGA come from the germline V gene.

This chain connects TRBV9 to TRBJ2-5; TCRdb proposes TRBD1, but this gene call is untestable without DNA. The V gene's germline CDR1 is SGDLS and CDR2 YYNGEE. CDR3 length: 13 residues. The CDR3 loop reads CASSIRGQETQYF.

The V call is TRBV5-1, the J call TRBJ2-5; the TCRdb call, TRBD1, lacks DNA for checking. This CDR3 comprises 17 residues. The germline gives CDR1 SGHRS, CDR2 YFSETQ. The CDR3 is CASSRNPGQGSQETQYF.

V and J are TRBV28 and TRBJ1-2. The CDR3 spans 11 residues. Germline V CDR1 and CDR2: MDHEN, SYDVKM. The CDR3 sequence: CATTREPGYTF.

The rearrangement links TRBV6-5 to TRBJ2-3. CDR3 length: 13 amino acids. In germline, CDR1 is MNHEY, CDR2 SVGAGI. This CDR3 reads CASRDTSVDTQYF.

This rearrangement joins TRBV28 to TRBJ1-2. The germline V gene has CDR1 MDHEN and CDR2 SYDVKM. This CDR3 has 12 residues. The CDR3 sequence is CAIPLGNYGYTF.

The rearrangement links TRBV7-9 to TRBJ2-5. This CDR3 is built from 14 residues. Germline assignment: CDR1 SEHNR and CDR2 FQNEAQ (reference sequence). CDR3 residues: CASSLGVLVETQYF.

CDR3 sequence reads: CATSDPGGANYGYTF. The genes are TRBV24-1 and TRBJ1-2; absent DNA, TCRdb's TRBD1 call cannot be checked. This CDR3 has 15 residues. The V gene's germline CDR1 is KGHDR and CDR2 SFDVKD.

The chain recombines TRBV20-1 with TRBJ2-7. Germline CDR1 DFQATT, CDR2 SNEGSKA (reference sequence). This CDR3 has 13 amino acids. CDR3 region: CSASRVKQVEQYF.

The rearrangement links TRBV5-1 to TRBJ2-5. The length of the CDR3 is 14 residues. Germline CDR1 is SGHRS and CDR2 is YFSETQ. The chain's CDR3 is CASSLEASRETQYF.

The chain has TRBV14 and TRBJ1-1; the D call from TCRdb, TRBD1, cannot be confirmed without DNA. This CDR3 region has 15 residues. Germline V gene data show CDR1 as SGHDN and CDR2 as FVKESK. The CDR3 loop reads CASSQRTGARTEAFF.

The chain has TRBV29-1 and TRBJ1-2; TCRdb picks TRBD1, but there is no DNA to check that call. The V gene's germline CDR1 is SQVTM and CDR2 ANQGSEA. CDR3 length equals 14 residues. The chain's CDR3 is CSTGTGAFRNGYTF.

The chain recombines TRBV25-1 with TRBJ1-2. The germline gives CDR1 MGHDK, CDR2 SYGVNS. This CDR3 has 11 amino acids. CDR3 region: CASMKNYGYTF.

The rearrangement joins TRBV10-2 to TRBJ2-2; without DNA, the TCRdb call of TRBD1 cannot be checked. The germline CDR1 and CDR2 sequences are WSHSY and SAAADI. The CDR3 is 14 amino acids. The CDR3 reads CASSSGTATGELFF.

The chain links TRBV10-3 to TRBJ2-5; TCRdb calls TRBD1, which cannot be checked without DNA. Germline CDR1 ENHRY, CDR2 SYGVKD. The CDR3 runs to 14 residues. CDR3 in amino acids: CAISAGQSGETQYF.

This chain uses TRBV10-3 with TRBJ1-3. The CDR3 contains 12 residues. Looked up from germline, CDR1 is ENHRY and CDR2 is SYGVKD. The CDR3 sequence: CAIRASGNTIYF.

The J gene is TRBJ2-5, the V gene TRBV10-3; lacking DNA, the TRBD1 call made by TCRdb goes unchecked. The CDR3 length is 14 residues. In germline, CDR1 is ENHRY, CDR2 SYGVKD. This CDR3 is CAISESPGRGTQYF.

V and J are TRBV5-1 and TRBJ2-1; TCRdb calls TRBD1, which cannot be checked without DNA. Germline V gene lookup returns CDR1 SGHRS and CDR2 YFSETQ. The CDR3 has 14 residues. CDR3 region: CASSPGGGGGEQFF.

The CDR3 spells CASSFTTDEKLFF. The chain recombines TRBV7-6 with TRBJ1-4; TCRdb lists TRBD1, though no DNA is available to test this call. Germline values: CDR1 SGHVS, CDR2 FNYEAQ. This CDR3 is built from 13 residues.

The CDR3 reads CASSPRDSGNTEAFF. The rearrangement links TRBV28 to TRBJ1-1; lacking DNA, the TRBD1 call made by TCRdb goes unchecked. CDR3 size: 15 residues. The germline V gene has CDR1 MDHEN and CDR2 SYDVKM.

The V and J genes are TRBV28 and TRBJ2-2; lacking DNA, the TRBD2 call made by TCRdb goes unchecked. Germline values: CDR1 MDHEN, CDR2 SYDVKM. The CDR3 sequence is 13 residues long. CDR3 sequence reads: CAGRSSPTGELFF.

The CDR3 sequence is CASRLSATYEQYF. V and J are TRBV2 and TRBJ2-7; TCRdb reports TRBD1, a call that lacks DNA to check it against. The CDR3 length is 13 residues. Germline assignment: CDR1 SNHLY and CDR2 FYNNEI.